This T cell receptor beta chain is drawn from a study of T cells after somatic rescue of genetic block (dated by TCRdb to the early 2020s). In the study overall: The study assessed how robust, over the long term, a T-cell system was when the system had developed through somatic rescue of a genetic block in T-cell development.

With respect to this clone: What antigen it recognizes has not been identified. No base quality information exists; no much larger clone differs at one position.

Libraries were built with the immunoSEQ multiplex PCR assay. Sourced from immuneACCESS, this table was stored by TCRdb with only in-frame sequences that have V and J called. A share of the clones is absent; for the studies checked, an unresolved V gene accounts for under half, and the remainder has no known explanation. Within this sample are tens of thousands of clones, with approximately 91% of them counted one time only. The ten biggest clones cover about 3% of the sample. CDR3 length: 15 amino acids, cysteine to phenylalanine. Just CDR3 DNA is preserved here, 45 bases in frame from base 1. CDR1 and CDR2 are drawn from the germline V gene (reference sequence): SEHNR, FQNEAQ. The junction shows trimming of 5 bases on V and 4 bases on J, plus 16 bases between the germline ends.

The sequence is built from TRBV7-9 and TRBJ2-3, and possibly TRBD1, on 6 matching bases. This receptor was identified in a man younger than 45. Sample: peripheral blood mononuclear cells (PBMCs). The CDR3 has the sequence CASSPGTPRPDTQYF. The nucleotide sequence reads as follows: TGTGCCAGCAGCCCTGGGACACCTAGACCAGATACGCAGTATTTT.